This is a list of T cell receptor beta chains from one sample in a study of beta chain features in type 1 diabetes. Generated by immunoSEQ multiplex PCR, the TCRdb table keeps only in-frame clones and is missing some. Of about 620,000 clones detected, 15% to 19% appear once; the ten largest clones hold approximately 0.087%. The source material was naive CD4+ T cells from blood. These receptors came from a man between 18 and 35 years old in good health. The CDR3 runs from the conserved cysteine through the conserved F or W. Fields, in order: clone size, J gene, D gene, V gene, CDR3 DNA, CDR3 protein. D genes are given only for firm matches. Clone size is not always given. Where it is, it says once, few, many or a class for expanded clones.

few TRBJ1-3 . TRBV18 TGTGCCAGCTCACCCATTCCGGCTTCTGGAAACACCATATATTTT CASSPIPASGNTIYF
few TRBJ2-2 . TRBV7-8 TGTGCCAGCAGCTTAAGTGGCCGGAACACCGGGGAGCTGTTTTTT CASSLSGRNTGELFF
. TRBJ1-2 . TRBV11-2 TGTGCCAGCAGCTTAGCTTCCGGAGCGCGGTTCCATGGCTACACCTTC CASSLASGARFHGYTF
few TRBJ2-7 . TRBV5-4 TGTGCCAGCAGCTTCTGGGGATACGAGCAGTACTTC CASSFWGYEQYF
. TRBJ1-5 . TRBV15 TGTGCCACCAGCAGAGGTGGCAGGGGTCAACAGCCCCAGCATTTT CATSRGGRGQQPQHF
. TRBJ2-2 TRBD1 TRBV25-1 TGTGCCAGCAGCGACAGGGGGCGAACCGGGGAGCTGTTTTTT CASSDRGRTGELFF
few TRBJ2-3 TRBD2 TRBV4-1 TGCGCCAGCGCCCTGGCGGGAGGGCCCGGAGATACGCAGTATTTT CASALAGGPGDTQYF
once TRBJ2-2 . TRBV2 TGTGCTAGCGAGCCCAGCGGGAACACCGGGGAGCTGTTTTTT CASEPSGNTGELFF
. TRBJ2-7 TRBD2 TRBV5-1 TGCGCCAGCAGCTACCCGGGAGGCCGACGGGGCGAGCAGTACTTC CASSYPGGRRGEQYF
. TRBJ2-2 . TRBV5-1 TGCGCCAGCAGCTTGGCTGGGGGGCTAAACACCGGGGAGCTGTTTTTT CASSLAGGLNTGELFF
. TRBJ2-2 . TRBV7-3 TGTGCCAGCAGCTCCTCGGGGTCGAACACCGGGGAGCTGTTTTTT CASSSSGSNTGELFF
few TRBJ2-5 TRBD1 TRBV6-5 TGTGCCAGCAGTTGGACAGGGGGCGGCCATGAGACCCAGTACTTC CASSWTGGGHETQYF
many TRBJ2-1 TRBD2 TRBV10-3 TGTGCCATCAGCGAAGGGACTAAGCAGTTCTTC CAISEGTKQFF
few TRBJ2-2 . TRBV9 TGTGCCAGCAGCGCCCTGACCTGGGCCCCCACCGGGGAGCTGTTTTTT CASSALTWAPTGELFF
few TRBJ1-1 TRBD1 TRBV18 TGTGCCAGCTCACCTACAAGGGACAGCAACACTGAAGCTTTCTTT CASSPTRDSNTEAFF
. TRBJ1-2 . TRBV5-6 TGTGCCAGCAGCTTCGGGATCTATGGCTACACCTTC CASSFGIYGYTF
few TRBJ1-2 TRBD1 TRBV30 TGTGCCTGGAGGACCGGGACAGGGGTTCTCTATGGCTACACCTTC CAWRTGTGVLYGYTF
. TRBJ2-3 . TRBV28 TGTGCCAGCAGCCGCGGACACACAGATACGCAGTATTTT CASSRGHTDTQYF
few TRBJ2-7 . TRBV5-1 TGCGCCAGCAGCTCCACAGGGACCTACGAGCAGTACTTC CASSSTGTYEQYF
few TRBJ1-4 TRBD1 TRBV5-4 TGTGCCAGCAGCCACGACAGGGTCGGCGAAAAACTGTTTTTT CASSHDRVGEKLFF
. TRBJ2-1 TRBD2 TRBV15 TGTGCCACCAGCAGAGAGCTAGCGGGACGCTCCTACAATGAGCAGTTCTTC CATSRELAGRSYNEQFF
few TRBJ2-7 . TRBV5-1 TGCGCCAGCAGCTCGGAACGGTCTAACGAGCAGTACTTC CASSSERSNEQYF
few TRBJ2-5 . TRBV6-5 TGTGCCAGCAGTTACTCGACCACGGCCCAGTACTTC CASSYSTTAQYF
. TRBJ2-7 TRBD1 TRBV10-3 TGTGCCAAGAGACAGGGGCTACTCAGCGAGCAGTACTTC CAKRQGLLSEQYF
few TRBJ2-3 TRBD1 TRBV7-2 TGTGCCAGCAGCTTCCGGGACAGGGGCACAGATACGCAGTATTTT CASSFRDRGTDTQYF
. TRBJ1-1 . TRBV18 TGTGCCAGCTCCGGGAGGGGGGTGGACCAAGCTTTCTTT CASSGRGVDQAFF
. TRBJ2-3 . TRBV4-3 TGCGCCAGCAGCCAAGCGTGGGAGAGTACGCAGTATTTT CASSQAWESTQYF
. TRBJ2-7 . TRBV27 TGTGCCAGCAGTTTTCGAGAGTACTTAGACGAGCAGTACTTC CASSFREYLDEQYF
. TRBJ2-1 . TRBV7-9 TGTGCCAGCAGCTTCTGGCGGGGAAGCTCCTACAATGAGCAGTTCTTC CASSFWRGSSYNEQFF
. TRBJ2-2 . TRBV30 TGTGCCTGGAGCAGACAACCCCCCGGGGAGCTGTTTTTT CAWSRQPPGELFF
few TRBJ2-7 TRBD1 TRBV2 TGTGCCAGCAATGGACAGGGGGCCGGCGAGCAGTACTTC CASNGQGAGEQYF
many TRBJ2-7 . TRBV21-1 TGTGCCAGCAGCTCGGACTGCTCCTACGAGCAGTACTTC CASSSDCSYEQYF